This TCR beta chain was found in a study of shared clonotypes between healthy human individuals. CDR3 length: 16 amino acids. The germline V gene encodes CDR1 SGHRS and CDR2 YFSETQ. The ends lost 3 bases at V and 4 bases at J; junction bases unmatched: 7. Clones were sequenced by immunoSEQ multiplex PCR, and TCRdb holds only the in-frame ones, with some missing. The table records roughly 660,000 clones, roughly 87% of them present only once. The origin of this receptor is a man younger than 35 in good health. Some clones in this sample may be carry-over from other donors' samples. V usage is TRBV5-1 and J usage is TRBJ2-1; TRBD2 matches at 10 bases. The sequenced sample consisted of memory CD8+ T cells from PBMCs. Subset indicated: CD45RO+ cells pooled with CCR7-negative TemRA cells. This chain's CDR3 is CASSWEPSGSYNEQFF. As DNA, the CDR3 is TGCGCCAGCAGCTGGGAACCTAGCGGGAGTTACAATGAGCAGTTCTTC. The full variable domain, its missing parts supplied by reference TRBV5-1 and TRBJ2-1, is KAGVTQTPRYLIKTRGQQVTLSCSPISGHRSVSWYQQTPGQGLQFLFEYFSETQRNKGNFPGRFSGRQFSNSRSEMNVSTLELGDSALYLCASSWEPSGSYNEQFFGPGTRLTVL.